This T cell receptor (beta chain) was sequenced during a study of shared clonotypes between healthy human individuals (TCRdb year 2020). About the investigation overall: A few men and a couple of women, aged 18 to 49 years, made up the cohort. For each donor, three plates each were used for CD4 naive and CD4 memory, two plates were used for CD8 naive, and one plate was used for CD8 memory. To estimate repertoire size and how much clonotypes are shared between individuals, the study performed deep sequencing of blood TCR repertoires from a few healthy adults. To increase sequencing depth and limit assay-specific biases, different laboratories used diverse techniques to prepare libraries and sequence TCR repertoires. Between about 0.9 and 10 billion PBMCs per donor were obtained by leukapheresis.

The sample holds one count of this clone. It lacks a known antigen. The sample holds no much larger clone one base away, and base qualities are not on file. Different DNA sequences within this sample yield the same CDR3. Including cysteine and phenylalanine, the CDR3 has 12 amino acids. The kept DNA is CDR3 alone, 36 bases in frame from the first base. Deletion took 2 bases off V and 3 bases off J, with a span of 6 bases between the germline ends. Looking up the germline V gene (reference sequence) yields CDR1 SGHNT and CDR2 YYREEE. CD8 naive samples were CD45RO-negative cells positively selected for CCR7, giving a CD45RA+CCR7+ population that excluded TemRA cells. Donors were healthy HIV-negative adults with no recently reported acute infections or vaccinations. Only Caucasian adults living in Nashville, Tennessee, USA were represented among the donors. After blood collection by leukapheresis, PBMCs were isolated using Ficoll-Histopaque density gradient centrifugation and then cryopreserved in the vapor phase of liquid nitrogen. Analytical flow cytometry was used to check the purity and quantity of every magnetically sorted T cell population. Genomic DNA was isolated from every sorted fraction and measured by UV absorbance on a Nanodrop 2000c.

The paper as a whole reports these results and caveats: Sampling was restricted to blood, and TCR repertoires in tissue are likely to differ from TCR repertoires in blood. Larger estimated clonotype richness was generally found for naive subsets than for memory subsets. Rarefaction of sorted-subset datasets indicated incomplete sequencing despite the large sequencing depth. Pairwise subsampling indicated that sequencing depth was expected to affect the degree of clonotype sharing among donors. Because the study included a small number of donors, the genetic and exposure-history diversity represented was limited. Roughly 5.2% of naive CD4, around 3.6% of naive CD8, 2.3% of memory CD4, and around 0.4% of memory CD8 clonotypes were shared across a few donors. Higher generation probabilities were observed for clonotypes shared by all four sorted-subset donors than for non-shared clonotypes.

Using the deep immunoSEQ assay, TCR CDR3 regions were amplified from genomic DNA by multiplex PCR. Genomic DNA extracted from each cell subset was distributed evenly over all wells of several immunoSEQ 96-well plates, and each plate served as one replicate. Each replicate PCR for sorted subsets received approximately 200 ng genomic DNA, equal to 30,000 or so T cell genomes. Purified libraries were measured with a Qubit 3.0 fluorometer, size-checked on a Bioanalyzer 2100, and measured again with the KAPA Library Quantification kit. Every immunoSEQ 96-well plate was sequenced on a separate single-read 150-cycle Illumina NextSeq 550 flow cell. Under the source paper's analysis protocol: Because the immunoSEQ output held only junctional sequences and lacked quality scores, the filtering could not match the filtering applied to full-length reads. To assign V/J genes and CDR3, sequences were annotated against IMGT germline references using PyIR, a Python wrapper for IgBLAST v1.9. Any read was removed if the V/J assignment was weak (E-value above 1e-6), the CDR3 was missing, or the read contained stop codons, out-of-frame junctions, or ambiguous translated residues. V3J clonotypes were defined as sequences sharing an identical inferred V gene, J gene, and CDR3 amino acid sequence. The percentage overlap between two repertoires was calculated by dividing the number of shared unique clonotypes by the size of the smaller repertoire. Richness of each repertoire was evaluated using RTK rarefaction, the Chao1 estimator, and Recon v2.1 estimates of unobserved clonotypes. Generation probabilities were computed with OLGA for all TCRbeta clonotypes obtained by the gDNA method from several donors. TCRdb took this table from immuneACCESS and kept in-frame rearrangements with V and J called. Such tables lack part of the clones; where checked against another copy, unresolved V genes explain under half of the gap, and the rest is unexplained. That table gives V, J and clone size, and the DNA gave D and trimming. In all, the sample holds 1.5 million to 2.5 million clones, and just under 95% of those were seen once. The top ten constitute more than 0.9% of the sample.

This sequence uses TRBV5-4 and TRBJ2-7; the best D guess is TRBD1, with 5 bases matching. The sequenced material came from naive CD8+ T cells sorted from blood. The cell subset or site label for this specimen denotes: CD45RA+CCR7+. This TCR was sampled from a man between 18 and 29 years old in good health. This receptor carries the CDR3 CASSLQDYEQYF. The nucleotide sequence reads TGTGCCAGCAGCTTACAGGACTACGAGCAGTACTTC.